Listed here are 31 T cell receptor beta chains from one sample, sequenced in a study of blood T cell repertoires in COVID-19. The method was immunoSEQ multiplex PCR; TCRdb's version includes in-frame clones alone and lacks a portion of them. The sample consists of around 380,000 clones, roughly 80% of them appearing once. Sequenced input: peripheral blood. The receptors were sampled from a human donor with acute or convalescent COVID-19. The donor label of this sample is uncertain.

The rearrangement links TRBV29-1 to TRBJ1-1; tentatively, D is TRBD1 (6 bases). Trimming cost V 5 bases and J 11 bases, with 24 bases left between them. CDR3 size: 14 residues. Germline values: CDR1 SQVTM, CDR2 ANQGSEA. The CDR3 sequence is CSVKTTLGGVYAFF. DNA of the CDR3: TGCAGCGTTAAAACTACCTTAGGGGGGGTCTATGCTTTCTTT.

As DNA, the CDR3 is TGTGCCAGCAGCTTGGACATCGACTATGGCTACACCTTC. Residues: CASSLDIDYGYTF. J is TRBJ1-2 and V is TRBV7-9; TRBD1 might be the D (5 bases). The CDR3 runs 13 residues. V shed 3 bases and J shed 3 bases, with 8 bases lying between them. CDR1 and CDR2 from the germline V gene are SEHNR and FQNEAQ (reference sequence).

This clone was seen only a few times. This chain connects TRBV6-5 to TRBJ1-5; no clear D gene. Germline V gene data show CDR1 as MNHEY and CDR2 as SVGAGI. Trimming shortened V by 7 bases and J by 6 bases, and 13 bases separated the two germline ends. This CDR3 spans 13 amino acids. CDR3 DNA sequence: TGTGCCAGCACCCGACTTGCGGGTCAGCCCCAGCATTTT. Amino acids: CASTRLAGQPQHF.

This sequence joins TRBV7-9 and TRBJ2-1; D is undetermined. The CDR3 spans 15 residues. Germline-derived CDR1 and CDR2 are SEHNR and FQNEAQ (reference sequence). Trimming pared 5 bases from V and 0 bases from J, leaving 11 bases between. CDR3 loop: CASSTTSFSYNEQFF. CDR3 DNA sequence: TGTGCCAGCAGCACTACAAGCTTCTCCTACAATGAGCAGTTCTTC.

This chain links TRBV7-2 with TRBJ2-4; possible D gene TRBD2, 7 bases. CDR1 and CDR2 from the germline V gene are SGHTA and FQGNSA. V lost 0 bases and J lost 1, with 13 bases in between. The CDR3 runs 17 residues. CDR3 sequence reads: CASSLAAGARAKNIQYF. The DNA for the CDR3 is TGTGCCAGCAGCTTAGCTGCGGGGGCTAGGGCCAAAAACATTCAGTACTTC.

The V gene is TRBV12-3 or TRBV12-4, the J gene TRBJ1-1; D is undetermined. V lost 6 bases and J lost 3, with 11 bases in between. The CDR3 is 13 amino acids. The CDR3 nucleotides are TGTGCCAGCAGCTTCACACCCTACACTGAAGCTTTCTTT. Its protein is CASSFTPYTEAFF.

The chain is built from TRBV5-4 and TRBJ2-4, with TRBD2 matching 7 bases. CDR3 length: 17 amino acids. In germline, CDR1 is SGHNT, CDR2 YYREEE (reference sequence). V lost 2 bases, J lost 0 bases, and 8 bases stayed unmatched. Here the CDR3 reads CASSLLSGGLAKNIQYF. The CDR3 region has the DNA TGTGCCAGCAGCTTATTATCGGGGGGACTAGCCAAAAACATTCAGTACTTC.

The J gene is TRBJ2-1, the V gene TRBV30; D perhaps matches TRBD2 (6 bases). Germline lookup yields CDR1 GTSNPN and CDR2 SVGIG (reference sequence). The CDR3 runs 12 residues. V lost 5 bases, J lost 7 bases, and 12 bases lay in between. CDR3 sequence: CAWRDLRNEQFF. CDR3 DNA: TGTGCCTGGCGGGACTTACGAAATGAGCAGTTCTTC.

This clone was seen a single time. The chain joins TRBV18 to TRBJ1-3, with TRBD1 identical over 7 bases. Per germline, CDR1 KGHSH and CDR2 LQKENI. The CDR3 length is 20 residues. After removal of 3 bases from V and 0 bases from J, the junction contained 17 bases not matched to a gene. CDR3 amino acids: CASSPFRDRALLSSGNTIYF. CDR3 bases: TGTGCCAGCTCACCTTTCCGAGACAGGGCCCTTTTGAGCTCTGGAAACACCATATATTTT. Full variable domain (outside the CDR3, taken from reference TRBV18 and TRBJ1-3): NAGVMQNPRHLVRRRGQEARLRCSPMKGHSHVYWYRQLPEEGLKFMVYLQKENIIDESGMPKERFSAEFPKEGPSILRIQQVVRGDSAAYFCASSPFRDRALLSSGNTIYFGEGSWLTVV.

This chain links TRBV19 with TRBJ1-2; a possible D gene is TRBD1 (6 bases). V was trimmed by 6 bases and J by 4 bases, leaving 18 bases between them. The germline V gene encodes CDR1 LNHDA and CDR2 SQIVND (reference sequence). The CDR3 loop spans 15 amino acids. CDR3 residues: CASRPDRVGTYGYTF. In DNA, the CDR3 is TGTGCCAGTAGGCCGGACAGAGTCGGTACCTATGGCTACACCTTC.

The V call is TRBV7-6, the J call TRBJ2-1; perhaps TRBD1 as D (5 bases). CDR1 and CDR2 from the germline V gene are SGHVS and FNYEAQ. CDR3 size: 15 residues. V was pared by 2 bases and J by 4 bases, with 12 bases between. The CDR3 DNA sequence: TGTGCCAGCAGCTTACCAGGACAATTTTACAATGAGCAGTTCTTC. Protein product: CASSLPGQFYNEQFF.

V gene TRBV5-1 combines with J gene TRBJ2-5; 7 bases align to TRBD1. The CDR3 has 16 residues. Trimming removed 4 bases from V and 0 bases from J; junction bases left unmatched: 9. Germline CDR1 SGHRS, CDR2 YFSETQ. CDR3 sequence: CASSPGTVLYQETQYF. The CDR3 DNA reads TGCGCCAGCAGCCCTGGGACAGTTTTGTACCAAGAGACCCAGTACTTC.

As to this clone: The same CDR3 arises from other DNA sequences in this sample as well. The chain carries TRBV7-2 and TRBJ1-5; 7 bases line up with TRBD1. Germline CDR1 and CDR2: SGHTA and FQGNSA. V dropped 1 base and J dropped 6; count of bases not matched to a gene: 6. The CDR3 contains 15 residues. In nucleotides, the CDR3 is TGTGCCAGCAGCTTAGGACAGGGCTTCGGTCAGCCCCAGCATTTT. Its protein product is CASSLGQGFGQPQHF. The entire variable domain, with the rest obtained from reference TRBV7-2 and TRBJ1-5, is as follows: GAGVSQSPSNKVTEKGKDVELRCDPISGHTALYWYRQSLGQGLEFLIYFQGNSAPDKSGLPSDRFSAERTGGSVSTLTIQRTQQEDSAVYLCASSLGQGFGQPQHFGDGTRLSIL.

CDR3 amino acids: CASSNGGVDEKLFF. Written as DNA, the CDR3 is TGTGCCAGCAGTAACGGAGGGGTTGATGAAAAACTGTTTTTT. The chain recombines TRBV6-6 with TRBJ1-4; D is possibly TRBD1 (5 bases). Germline CDR1 reads MNHNY; CDR2 reads SVGAGI (reference sequence). V was cut by 5 bases and J by 6 bases, with 13 bases left in between. The CDR3 sequence is 14 residues long.

The J gene is TRBJ1-2, the V gene TRBV18; TRBD1 matches 9 bases. V lost 6 bases and J lost 8; bases outside the gene matches: 10. The CDR3 extends over 14 amino acids. The V gene's germline CDR1 is KGHSH and CDR2 LQKENI. The CDR3 DNA reads as TGTGCCAGCTCGCCCCCGGGACAGGGCTACGGCTACACCTTC. It encodes CASSPPGQGYGYTF.

The rearrangement links TRBV6-4 to TRBJ1-5, with D hard to call. V was pared by 2 bases and J by 6 bases, with 8 bases between. Germline V lookup: CDR1 MRHNA, CDR2 SNTAGT. CDR3 length equals 13 residues. The CDR3 spells CASSDREGQPQHF. The CDR3 DNA reads TGTGCCAGCAGTGACCGGGAAGGTCAGCCCCAGCATTTT.

This clone appeared a single time. The chain joins TRBV5-1 to TRBJ2-7; TRBD2 matches at 12 bases. The CDR3 has 16 amino acids. CDR1 is SGHRS, CDR2 YFSETQ, per germline. Unmatched junction bases numbered 12, after V lost 4 bases and J lost 7 bases. The CDR3 spells CASSLATSGSIREQYF. CDR3 DNA sequence: TGCGCCAGCAGCCTAGCGACTAGCGGGAGTATAAGAGAGCAGTACTTC.

This chain joins TRBV6-6 and TRBJ2-7; 15 nucleotides match TRBD2. The germline V gene has CDR1 MNHNY and CDR2 SVGAGI (reference sequence). J gave up 4 bases and V 0 bases, and 1 base lay outside the gene matches. The CDR3 runs to 16 residues. CDR3 amino acids: CASSYSGLAGGYEQYF. DNA of the CDR3: TGTGCCAGCAGTTACTCAGGACTAGCGGGGGGGTACGAGCAGTACTTC.

Here the CDR3 reads CASSQDRSYNEQFF. The CDR3 region has the DNA TGCGCCAGCAGCCAAGATCGGAGCTACAATGAGCAGTTCTTC. The chain uses TRBV4-1 and TRBJ2-1; no clear D. The V gene's germline CDR1 is MGHRA and CDR2 YSYEKL. The CDR3 totals 14 residues. With 0 bases removed from V and 3 bases from J, the gap between germline ends came to 6 bases.

The chain recombines TRBV4-1 with TRBJ1-1, with 10 nucleotides matching TRBD1. Germline V gene data show CDR1 as MGHRA and CDR2 as YSYEKL. The junction had 21 bases not matched to a gene; V was cut back by 4 bases and J by 4 bases. CDR3 length: 20 amino acids. The CDR3 sequence: CASSLDRGQGTIRGATEAFF. DNA of the CDR3: TGCGCCAGCAGCCTCGACAGGGGGCAAGGTACGATTCGGGGAGCCACTGAAGCTTTCTTT.

This clone was counted once. The chain recombines TRBV11-2 with TRBJ1-4; 7 bases line up with TRBD1. The J segment lost 3 bases and the V segment lost 6 bases, leaving 10 bases of the junction unmatched. Looked up from germline, CDR1 is SGHAT and CDR2 is FQNNGV. The CDR3 sequence is 16 residues long. CDR3 DNA: TGTGCCAGCAGTCGAACGACAGGGCCGGCTAATGAAAAACTGTTTTTT. Amino acids: CASSRTTGPANEKLFF.

The rearrangement links TRBV30 to TRBJ2-5; 11 bases are shared with TRBD1. Per the germline V gene, CDR1 is GTSNPN and CDR2 is SVGIG (reference sequence). Losses at the gene ends were 3 bases for V and 5 bases for J; bases not matched to a gene: 5. The CDR3 totals 14 residues. The CDR3 nucleotides are TGTGCCTGGAGCTCGGACAGGGGGCTGGAGACCCAGTACTTC. Its protein product is CAWSSDRGLETQYF. Full variable domain (missing parts from reference TRBV30 and TRBJ2-5): SQTIHQWPATLVQPVGSPLSLECTVEGTSNPNLYWYRQAAGRGLQLLFYSVGIGQISSEVPQNLSASRPQDRQFILSSKKLLLSDSGFYLCAWSSDRGLETQYFGPGTRLLVL.

J is TRBJ2-7 and V is TRBV11-1; TRBD2 aligns across 7 bases. Germline CDR1 and CDR2: SGHAT and FQDESV (reference sequence). There are 13 residues in the CDR3. Trimming at V came to 1 base and at J to 3 bases, leaving 0 bases not matched to a gene. In nucleotides, the CDR3 is TGTGCCAGCAGCTTAGAGCGGGGCTACGAGCAGTACTTC. It codes for CASSLERGYEQYF.

The rearrangement uses TRBV7-2 and TRBJ2-7, with TRBD1 identical over 8 bases. Germline-derived CDR1 and CDR2 are SGHTA and FQGNSA. Trimming took 1 base from V and 6 from J; bases not matched to a gene: 8. The CDR3 runs 15 residues. This CDR3 is CASSLDGRGPREQYF. The CDR3 region has the DNA TGTGCCAGCAGCTTAGACGGCAGGGGGCCGCGCGAGCAGTACTTC. The variable domain in full, completed from reference TRBV7-2 and TRBJ2-7, reads GAGVSQSPSNKVTEKGKDVELRCDPISGHTALYWYRQSLGQGLEFLIYFQGNSAPDKSGLPSDRFSAERTGGSVSTLTIQRTQQEDSAVYLCASSLDGRGPREQYFGPGTRLTVT.

This chain joins TRBV27 and TRBJ1-1; perhaps TRBD1 as D (5 bases). Deletions cut 1 base from V and 10 bases from J, with 25 bases between. The CDR3 covers 17 residues. The V gene's germline CDR1 is MNHEY and CDR2 SMNVEV (reference sequence). CDR3 sequence reads: CASSLWPLRQSVRGAFF. The CDR3 DNA sequence: TGTGCCAGCAGTTTATGGCCCCTGCGGCAGTCAGTAAGGGGAGCTTTCTTT.

The chain couples TRBV6-5 to TRBJ1-1, with D tentatively TRBD1 (6 bases). Deletions cut 5 bases from V and 1 base from J, with 14 bases between. Germline CDR1 is MNHEY and CDR2 is SVGAGI. This CDR3 contains 15 residues. CDR3 in DNA: TGTGCCAGCAGTACGACAGGCCCGGGGAACACTGAAGCTTTCTTT. Translation: CASSTTGPGNTEAFF.

The chain carries TRBV29-1 and TRBJ2-3; 11 bases are a match to TRBD2. The germline CDR1 and CDR2 sequences are SQVTM and ANQGSEA. Trimming cost V 5 bases and J 1 base; bases outside gene matches: 2. The CDR3 consists of 14 residues. The CDR3 sequence is CSVLAGGRTDTQYF. The CDR3 region has the DNA TGCAGCGTTCTAGCGGGGGGACGCACAGATACGCAGTATTTT.

J is TRBJ1-2 and V is TRBV29-1; 8 nucleotides match TRBD1. In germline, CDR1 is SQVTM, CDR2 ANQGSEA. The ends lost 3 bases at V and 3 bases at J; junction bases unmatched: 6. The CDR3 extends over 14 amino acids. The DNA of the CDR3 is TGCAGCGTTGAGGGGGGACAGGCGTACTATGGCTACACCTTC. Protein product: CSVEGGQAYYGYTF.

This chain links TRBV11-2 with TRBJ1-6; 9 nucleotides match TRBD1. Trimming took 2 bases from V and 7 from J; bases not matched to a gene: 6. This CDR3 is 16 amino acids long. Germline-derived CDR1 and CDR2 are SGHAT and FQNNGV. CDR3 sequence: CASSLKQGAGNSPLHF. The CDR3 DNA follows: TGTGCCAGCAGCTTAAAACAGGGGGCAGGGAATTCACCCCTCCACTTT.

This clone showed up just a few times. The chain uses TRBV5-1 and TRBJ1-6; weak D call: TRBD1 (5 bases). CDR3 size: 14 residues. CDR1 SGHRS and CDR2 YFSETQ come from the germline V gene. V was cut by 0 bases and J by 5 bases, with 6 bases left in between. The CDR3 sequence: CASSLARDNSPLHF. The CDR3 DNA sequence: TGCGCCAGCAGCTTGGCCAGGGATAATTCACCCCTCCACTTT.

This clone was found a few times. The chain links TRBV3-1 (or the pseudogene TRBV3-2) to TRBJ2-1; 7 bases align to TRBD1. CDR1 and CDR2 from the germline V gene are LGHDT and YNNKEL (reference sequence). CDR3 length: 17 amino acids. V trimming: 5 bases; J trimming: 6 bases; junction bases outside the gene matches: 16. CDR3 region: CASSSYLGDRGANEQFF. The CDR3 DNA reads as TGTGCCAGCAGCTCCTACCTCGGGGACAGAGGAGCCAATGAGCAGTTCTTC.